The text below deals with one TCR beta chain. The data are from a study of blood T cell repertoires in COVID-19. For the study at large: Samples of COVID-19 (acute and convalescent) were obtained from the United States, Italy and Spain.

With 4 bases removed from V and 7 bases from J, the gap between germline ends came to 17 bases. The CDR3 spans 15 residues. The method was immunoSEQ multiplex PCR; TCRdb's version includes in-frame clones alone and lacks a portion of them. This table has under 350,000 clones, 75% to 85% appearing once. The rearrangement links TRBV5-3 to TRBJ2-2, with D possibly being TRBD1 (6 bases). TRBV5-3 is classed as an ORF, of uncertain function. This receptor was taken from a human donor in a cohort sampled during active COVID-19. Input material: peripheral blood. The CDR3 protein is CARSLQGDEVGELFF. The DNA of the CDR3 is TGTGCCAGAAGCCTACAGGGAGATGAGGTCGGGGAGCTGTTTTTT.